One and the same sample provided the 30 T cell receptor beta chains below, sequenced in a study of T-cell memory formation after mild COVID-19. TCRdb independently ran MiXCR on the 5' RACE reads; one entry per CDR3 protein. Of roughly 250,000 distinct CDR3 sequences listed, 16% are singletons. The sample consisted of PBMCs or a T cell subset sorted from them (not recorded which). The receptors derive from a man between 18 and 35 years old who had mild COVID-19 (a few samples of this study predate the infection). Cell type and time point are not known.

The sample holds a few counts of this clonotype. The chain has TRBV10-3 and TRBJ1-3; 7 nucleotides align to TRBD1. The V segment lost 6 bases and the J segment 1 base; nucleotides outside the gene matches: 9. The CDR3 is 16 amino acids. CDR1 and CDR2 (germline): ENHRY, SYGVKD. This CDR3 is CAIRTTGFTSGNTIYF. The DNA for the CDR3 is TGTGCCATCAGGACGACAGGGTTTACTTCTGGAAACACCATATATTTT.

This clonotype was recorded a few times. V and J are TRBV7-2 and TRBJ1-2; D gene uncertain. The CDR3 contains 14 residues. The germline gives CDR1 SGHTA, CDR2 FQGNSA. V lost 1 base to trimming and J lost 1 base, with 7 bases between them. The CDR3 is CASSLVSVNYGYTF. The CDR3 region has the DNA TGTGCCAGCAGCTTAGTCAGTGTTAACTATGGCTACACCTTC.

CDR3 loop: CASSVAGRVGTGELFF. CDR3 in DNA: TGTGCCAGCAGCGTAGCGGGCAGGGTCGGCACCGGGGAGCTGTTTTTT. The chain uses TRBV9 and TRBJ2-2, with D maybe TRBD1 (5 bases). The CDR3 totals 16 residues. Germline lookup yields CDR1 SGDLS and CDR2 YYNGEE. Trimming took off 0 bases at V and 4 bases at J, with 13 bases between the two ends.

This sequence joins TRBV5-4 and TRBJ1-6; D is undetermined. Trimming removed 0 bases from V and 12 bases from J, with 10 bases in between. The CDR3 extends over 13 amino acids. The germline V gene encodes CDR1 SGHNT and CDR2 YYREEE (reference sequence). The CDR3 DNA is TGTGCCAGCAGCTTGGGCAGGTCAGAACCCCTCCACTTT. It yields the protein CASSLGRSEPLHF.

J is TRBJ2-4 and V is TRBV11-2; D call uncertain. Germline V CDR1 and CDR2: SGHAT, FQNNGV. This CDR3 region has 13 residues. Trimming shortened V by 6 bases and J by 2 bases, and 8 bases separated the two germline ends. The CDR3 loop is CASRSITKNIQYF. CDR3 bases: TGTGCCAGCAGGTCTATCACCAAAAACATTCAGTACTTC.

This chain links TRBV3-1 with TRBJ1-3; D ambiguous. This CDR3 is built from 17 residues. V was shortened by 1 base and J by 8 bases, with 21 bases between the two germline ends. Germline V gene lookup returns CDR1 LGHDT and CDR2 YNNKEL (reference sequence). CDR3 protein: CASSQGVRLRWMDTIYF. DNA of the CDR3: TGTGCCAGCAGCCAAGGGGTCCGACTCCGATGGATGGACACCATATATTTT.

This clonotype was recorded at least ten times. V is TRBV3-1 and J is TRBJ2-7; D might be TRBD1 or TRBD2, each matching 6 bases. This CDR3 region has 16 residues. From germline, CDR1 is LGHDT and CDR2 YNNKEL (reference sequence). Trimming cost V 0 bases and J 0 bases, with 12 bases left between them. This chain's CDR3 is CASSQDEGGCSYEQYV. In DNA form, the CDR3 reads TGTGCCAGCAGCCAAGATGAAGGGGGGTGCTCCTACGAGCAGTACGTC.

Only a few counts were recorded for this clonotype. CDR3 protein: CASSTTGDHEQYV. The CDR3 bases are TGTGCCAGCAGTACAACAGGGGATCACGAGCAGTACGTC. This chain uses TRBV6-1 with TRBJ2-7; 7 nucleotides agree with TRBD1. Per the germline V gene, CDR1 is MNHNS and CDR2 is SASEGT. V lost 5 bases to trimming and J lost 5 bases; unmatched junction nucleotides: 6. The CDR3 is 13 residues long.

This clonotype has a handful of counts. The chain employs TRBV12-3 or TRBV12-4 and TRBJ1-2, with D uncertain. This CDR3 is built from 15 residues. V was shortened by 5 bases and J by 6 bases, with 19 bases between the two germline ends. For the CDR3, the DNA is TGTGCCAGCAGTCTAGGCGGGTACTCCCTCCATGGCTACACCTTC. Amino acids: CASSLGGYSLHGYTF.

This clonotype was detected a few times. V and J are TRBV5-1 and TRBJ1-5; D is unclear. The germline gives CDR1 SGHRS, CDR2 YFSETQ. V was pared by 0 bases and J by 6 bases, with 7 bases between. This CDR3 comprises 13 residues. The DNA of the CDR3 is TGCGCCAGCAGCTTGGGAAATGGTCAGCCCCAGCATTTT. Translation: CASSLGNGQPQHF.

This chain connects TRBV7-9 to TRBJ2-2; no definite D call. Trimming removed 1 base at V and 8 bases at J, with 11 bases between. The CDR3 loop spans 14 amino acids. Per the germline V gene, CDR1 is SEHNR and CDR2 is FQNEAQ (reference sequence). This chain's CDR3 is CASSLDVPLGELFF. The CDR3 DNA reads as TGTGCCAGCAGCTTAGATGTCCCTCTGGGGGAGCTGTTTTTT.

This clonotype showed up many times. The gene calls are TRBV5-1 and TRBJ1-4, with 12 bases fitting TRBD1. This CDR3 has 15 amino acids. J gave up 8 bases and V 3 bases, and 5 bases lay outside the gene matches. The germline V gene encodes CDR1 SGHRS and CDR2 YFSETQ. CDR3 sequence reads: CASSSSGTGGEKLFF. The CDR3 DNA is TGCGCCAGCAGCTCTTCCGGGACAGGGGGCGAAAAACTGTTTTTT.

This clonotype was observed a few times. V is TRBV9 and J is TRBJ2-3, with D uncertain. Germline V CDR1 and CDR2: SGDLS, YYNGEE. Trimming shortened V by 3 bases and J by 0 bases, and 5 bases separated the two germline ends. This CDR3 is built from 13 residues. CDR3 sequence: CASSEPSTDTQYF. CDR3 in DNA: TGTGCCAGCAGCGAGCCTAGCACAGATACGCAGTATTTT. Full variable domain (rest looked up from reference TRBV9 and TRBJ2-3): DSGVTQTPKHLITATGQRVTLRCSPRSGDLSVYWYQQSLDQGLQFLIQYYNGEERAKGNILERFSAQQFPDLHSELNLSSLELGDSALYFCASSEPSTDTQYFGPGTRLTVL.

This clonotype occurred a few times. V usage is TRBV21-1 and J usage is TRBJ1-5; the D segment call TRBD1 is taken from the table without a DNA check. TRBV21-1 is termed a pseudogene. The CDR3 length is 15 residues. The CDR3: CATRQGAHSNQPQHF. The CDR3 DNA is TGTGCCACAAGACAGGGGGCACATAGCAATCAGCCCCAGCATTTT.

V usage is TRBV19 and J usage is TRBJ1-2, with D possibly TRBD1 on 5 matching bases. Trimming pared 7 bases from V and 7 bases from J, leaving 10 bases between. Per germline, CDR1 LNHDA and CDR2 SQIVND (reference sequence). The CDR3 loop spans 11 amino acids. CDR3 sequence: CASTQGSGYTF. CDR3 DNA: TGTGCCAGTACCCAGGGAAGTGGCTACACCTTC. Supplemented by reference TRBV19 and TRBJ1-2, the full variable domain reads DGGITQSPKYLFRKEGQNVTLSCEQNLNHDAMYWYRQDPGQGLRLIYYSQIVNDFQKGDIAEGYSVSREKKESFPLTVTSAQKNPTAFYLCASTQGSGYTFGSGTRLTVV.

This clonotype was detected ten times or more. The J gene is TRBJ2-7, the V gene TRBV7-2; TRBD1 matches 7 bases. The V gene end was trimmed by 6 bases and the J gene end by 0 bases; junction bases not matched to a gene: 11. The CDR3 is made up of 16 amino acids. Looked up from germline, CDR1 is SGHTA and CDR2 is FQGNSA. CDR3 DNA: TGTGCCAGCAGTATCACCGGGACAGTCCTCTCCTACGAGCAGTACTTC. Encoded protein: CASSITGTVLSYEQYF. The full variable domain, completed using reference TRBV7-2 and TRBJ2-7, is GAGVSQSPSNKVTEKGKDVELRCDPISGHTALYWYRQSLGQGLEFLIYFQGNSAPDKSGLPSDRFSAERTGGSVSTLTIQRTQQEDSAVYLCASSITGTVLSYEQYFGPGTRLTVT.

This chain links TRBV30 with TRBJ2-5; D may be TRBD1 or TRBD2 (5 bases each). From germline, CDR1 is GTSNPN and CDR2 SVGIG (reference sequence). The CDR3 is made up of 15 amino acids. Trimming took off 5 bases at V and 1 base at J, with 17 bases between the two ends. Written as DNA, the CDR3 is TGTGCCTGGGATAAAAGTTGGGGGACCCAAGAGACCCAGTACTTC. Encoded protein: CAWDKSWGTQETQYF.

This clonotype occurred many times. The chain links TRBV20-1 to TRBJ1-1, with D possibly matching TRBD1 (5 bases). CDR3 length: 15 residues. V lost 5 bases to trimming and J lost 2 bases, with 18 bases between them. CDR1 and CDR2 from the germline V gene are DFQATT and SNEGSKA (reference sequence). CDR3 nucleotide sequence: TGCAGTGCTCCCCTGGGGGGGTTGGGCAACACTGAAGCTTTCTTT. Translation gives CSAPLGGLGNTEAFF.

DNA of the CDR3: TGTGCCAGCAGCGACCTTGAAGCCCTCCACTTT. Its translation: CASSDLEALHF. This chain uses TRBV6-5 with TRBJ1-6; D not certain. The CDR3 length is 11 residues. Trimming removed 6 bases from V and 14 bases from J, with 11 bases in between. The germline CDR1 and CDR2 sequences are MNHEY and SVGAGI.

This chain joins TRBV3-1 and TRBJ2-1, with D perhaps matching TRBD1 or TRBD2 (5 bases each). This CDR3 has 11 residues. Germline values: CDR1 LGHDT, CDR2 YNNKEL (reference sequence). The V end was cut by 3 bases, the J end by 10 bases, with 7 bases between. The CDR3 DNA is TGTGCCAGCAGCCACGGGACGGAGCAGTTCTTC. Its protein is CASSHGTEQFF.

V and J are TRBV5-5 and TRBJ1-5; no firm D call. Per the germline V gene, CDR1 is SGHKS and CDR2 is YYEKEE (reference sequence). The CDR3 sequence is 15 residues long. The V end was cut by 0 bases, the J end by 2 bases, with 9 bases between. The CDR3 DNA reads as TGTGCCAGCAGCTTGGCGCCCTCTGGCAATCAGCCCCAGCATTTT. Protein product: CASSLAPSGNQPQHF.

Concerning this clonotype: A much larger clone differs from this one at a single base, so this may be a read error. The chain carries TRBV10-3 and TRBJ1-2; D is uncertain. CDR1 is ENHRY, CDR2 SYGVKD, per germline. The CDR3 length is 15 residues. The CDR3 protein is CDISEPAGVSDGYTF. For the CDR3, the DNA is TGTGACATCAGTGAGCCGGCCGGGGTGTCGGATGGCTACACCTTC.

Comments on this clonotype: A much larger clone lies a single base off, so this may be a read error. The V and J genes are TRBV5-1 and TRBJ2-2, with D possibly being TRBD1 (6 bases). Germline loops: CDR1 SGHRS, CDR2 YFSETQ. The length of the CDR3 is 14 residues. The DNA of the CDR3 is TGCGCCAGCAGCTTGGTCGGGGACACCGGGGAGATGTTTTTT. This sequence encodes CASSLVGDTGEMFF.

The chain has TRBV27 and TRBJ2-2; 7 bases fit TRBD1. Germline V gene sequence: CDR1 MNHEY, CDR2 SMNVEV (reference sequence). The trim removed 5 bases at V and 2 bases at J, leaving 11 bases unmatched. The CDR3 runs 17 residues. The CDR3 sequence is CASSTRDSGTNTGELFF. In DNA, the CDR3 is TGTGCCAGCAGTACGAGGGACAGCGGAACTAACACCGGGGAGCTGTTTTTT.

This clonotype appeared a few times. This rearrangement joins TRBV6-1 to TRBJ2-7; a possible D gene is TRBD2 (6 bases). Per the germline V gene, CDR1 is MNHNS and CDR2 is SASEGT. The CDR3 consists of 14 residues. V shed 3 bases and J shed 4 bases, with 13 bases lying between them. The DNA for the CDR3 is TGTGCCAGCAGTGATCTACGGAGGGCATACGAGCAGTACTTC. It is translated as CASSDLRRAYEQYF.

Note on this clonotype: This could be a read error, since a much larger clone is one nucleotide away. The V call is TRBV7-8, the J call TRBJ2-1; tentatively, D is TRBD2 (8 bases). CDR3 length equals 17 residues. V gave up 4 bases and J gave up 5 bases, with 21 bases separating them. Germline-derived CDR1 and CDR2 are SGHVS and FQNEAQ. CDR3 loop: CASSSSGGGGTNNEQFF. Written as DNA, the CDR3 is TGTGCCAGCAGCTCAAGCGGGGGAGGGGGCACCAACAATGAGCAGTTCTTC.

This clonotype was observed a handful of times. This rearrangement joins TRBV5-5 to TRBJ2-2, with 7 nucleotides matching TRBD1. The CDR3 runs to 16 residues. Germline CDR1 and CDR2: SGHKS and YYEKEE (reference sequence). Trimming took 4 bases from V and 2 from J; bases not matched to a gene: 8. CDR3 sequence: CASSVLWTGNTGELFF. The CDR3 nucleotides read TGTGCCAGCAGCGTACTTTGGACAGGAAACACCGGGGAGCTGTTTTTT.

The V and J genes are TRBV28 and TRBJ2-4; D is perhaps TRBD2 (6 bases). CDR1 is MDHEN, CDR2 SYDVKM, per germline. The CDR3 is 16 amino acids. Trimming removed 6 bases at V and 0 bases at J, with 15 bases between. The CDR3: CASSQGGRLAKNIQYF. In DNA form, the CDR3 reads TGTGCCAGCAGCCAAGGAGGGCGGCTAGCCAAAAACATTCAGTACTTC.

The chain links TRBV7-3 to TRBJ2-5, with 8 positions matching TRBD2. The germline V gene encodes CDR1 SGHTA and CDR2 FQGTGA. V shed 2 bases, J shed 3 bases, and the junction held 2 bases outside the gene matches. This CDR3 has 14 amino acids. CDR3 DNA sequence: TGTGCCAGCAGCTTAGGCGGGGGGAAAGAGACCCAGTACTTC. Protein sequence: CASSLGGGKETQYF.

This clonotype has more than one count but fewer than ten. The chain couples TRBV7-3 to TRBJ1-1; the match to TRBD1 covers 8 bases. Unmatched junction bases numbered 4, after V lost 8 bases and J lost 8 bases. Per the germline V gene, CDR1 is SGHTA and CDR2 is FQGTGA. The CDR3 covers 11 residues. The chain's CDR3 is CASGTGGEAFF. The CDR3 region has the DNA TGTGCCAGCGGTACAGGGGGGGAAGCTTTCTTT.